The next 12 T cell receptor beta chains were all read from a single sample in a study of T cell responses to AZD1222 COVID-19 vaccine (dated by TCRdb to the early 2020s). The library was built by means of the immunoSEQ multiplex PCR assay. In TCRdb, the immuneACCESS table is reduced to in-frame sequences with V and J assigned. These tables do not hold every clone; where another copy was compared, an unresolved V gene accounts for under half, and the others remain unexplained. This sample holds under 200,000 clones; 90% were observed only once. The ten largest clones take up approximately 1.5% of the sample. The sample's time point label, in plain terms: baseline before first vaccination. Material: peripheral blood, obtained on day 0 of AZD1222 vaccination. These receptors originate from an adult in good health.

V and J are TRBV3-1 (or the pseudogene TRBV3-2) and TRBJ2-7, with 14 nucleotides matching TRBD2. Germline V CDR1 and CDR2: LGHDT, YNNKEL (reference sequence). J lost 7 bases, V lost 6 bases, and 8 bases had no gene match. The CDR3 length is 15 residues. CDR3: CASSLTSGGAAEQYF. The CDR3 DNA sequence: TGTGCCAGCAGTCTGACTAGCGGGGGGGCGGCGGAGCAGTACTTC.

This chain joins TRBV5-6 and TRBJ1-2, with 7 bases identical to TRBD1. Trimming at V came to 2 bases and at J to 4 bases, leaving 5 bases not matched to a gene. This CDR3 contains 14 residues. The germline V gene has CDR1 SGHDT and CDR2 YYEEEE. This chain's CDR3 is CASSLGDRPYGYTF. The CDR3 DNA follows: TGTGCCAGCAGCTTAGGGGACAGACCCTATGGCTACACCTTC.

CDR3 sequence: CASSFRGKGAIQPQHF. The CDR3 DNA follows: TGTGCCAGCAGTTTTCGAGGGAAGGGGGCGATTCAGCCCCAGCATTTT. The chain links TRBV28 to TRBJ1-5, with 7 bases lining up with TRBD1. CDR3 length: 16 amino acids. Per germline, CDR1 MDHEN and CDR2 SYDVKM. V trimming: 3 bases; J trimming: 6 bases; junction bases outside the gene matches: 11.

The rearrangement joins TRBV29-1 to TRBJ2-3; D call uncertain. The V end was cut by 1 base, the J end by 7 bases, with 6 bases between. Germline CDR1 is SQVTM and CDR2 is ANQGSEA. CDR3 length: 11 amino acids. CDR3: CSVEGVNTQYF. CDR3 coding DNA: TGCAGCGTTGAAGGGGTAAATACGCAGTATTTT.

Worth noting for this clone: The junction differs from germline at one of its ends, possibly a read error. J is TRBJ1-2 and V is TRBV2; 8 nucleotides agree with TRBD1. Germline V gene sequence: CDR1 SNHLY, CDR2 FYNNEI. The CDR3 has 13 residues. The CDR3, as DNA: TGTGTCAGCAGGCAGGGGGCCAACTATGGCTACACCTTC. Encoded protein: CVSRQGANYGYTF.

The gene calls are TRBV29-1 and TRBJ2-6; D call uncertain. The V and J ends lost 2 bases and 8 bases respectively, with 7 bases between them. Germline CDR1 and CDR2: SQVTM and ANQGSEA. There are 12 residues in the CDR3. CDR3 bases: TGCAGCGTTGAAATAGGGACCAACGTCCTGACTTTC. Protein sequence: CSVEIGTNVLTF.

The rearrangement links TRBV6-1 to TRBJ2-1; D may be TRBD2 (6 bases). CDR1 is MNHNS, CDR2 SASEGT, per germline. The CDR3 loop spans 16 amino acids. Trimming shortened V by 5 bases and J by 8 bases, and 22 bases separated the two germline ends. CDR3: CASSQGETRYADEQFF. DNA of the CDR3: TGTGCCAGCAGTCAAGGGGAGACTAGATATGCAGATGAGCAGTTCTTC.

The V gene is TRBV4-3, the J gene TRBJ1-1, with D tentatively TRBD1 (6 bases). V was cut by 2 bases and J by 0 bases, with 13 bases left in between. CDR3 length equals 16 residues. The germline V gene has CDR1 LGHNA and CDR2 YSLEER. CDR3 protein: CASSQISDRLNTEAFF. CDR3 in DNA: TGCGCCAGCAGCCAAATTTCGGACAGACTGAACACTGAAGCTTTCTTT.

DNA of the CDR3: TGTGCCAGCAGCTTAGGACAGTTCTCTGGAAACACCATATATTTT. Translation: CASSLGQFSGNTIYF. The V and J genes are TRBV7-6 and TRBJ1-3; weak D call: TRBD1 (5 bases). V was clipped by 1 base and J by 0 bases, with 7 bases between them. From germline, CDR1 is SGHVS and CDR2 FNYEAQ. CDR3 length: 15 residues.

There are many counts of this clone. The gene calls are TRBV19 and TRBJ1-3, with a tentative D call TRBD1 (5 bases). The germline CDR1 and CDR2 sequences are LNHDA and SQIVND (reference sequence). This CDR3 has 15 amino acids. V gave up 3 bases and J gave up 4 bases, with 13 bases separating them. CDR3 amino acids: CASSIGAGLGNTIYF. CDR3 DNA sequence: TGTGCCAGTAGTATTGGGGCAGGGCTCGGAAACACCATATATTTT. The full variable domain, rest sourced from reference TRBV19 and TRBJ1-3, is DGGITQSPKYLFRKEGQNVTLSCEQNLNHDAMYWYRQDPGQGLRLIYYSQIVNDFQKGDIAEGYSVSREKKESFPLTVTSAQKNPTAFYLCASSIGAGLGNTIYFGEGSWLTVV.

The J gene is TRBJ2-1, the V gene TRBV6-5; D uncertain. V was pared by 4 bases and J by 5 bases, with 15 bases between. Germline CDR1 reads MNHEY; CDR2 reads SVGAGI. The CDR3 is 15 residues long. The CDR3 bases are TGTGCCAGCAGTTTATTTCGTTCGGAAAACAATGAGCAGTTCTTC. This translates into CASSLFRSENNEQFF.

The table lists this clone with a count of one. V and J are TRBV5-1 and TRBJ1-1, with D tentatively TRBD1 (6 bases). Trimming stripped 4 bases from V and 2 bases from J, with 21 bases between. Germline V lookup: CDR1 SGHRS, CDR2 YFSETQ. This CDR3 spans 17 amino acids. CDR3 region: CASSPRVGGLFNTEAFF. CDR3 coding DNA: TGCGCCAGCAGCCCACGGGTGGGGGGCCTATTTAACACTGAAGCTTTCTTT.